This T cell receptor beta chain was recovered during a study of STAT5B mutations in CD4+ large granular lymphocyte leukemia. This table comes from immunoSEQ multiplex PCR, and its TCRdb copy is limited to in-frame clones, with some not included. The sample yields about 45,000 clones, 80% to 90% seen once. CDR3 length equals 14 residues. Trimming left V 3 bases short and J 0 bases short, with 4 bases between. Germline loops: CDR1 SGHKS, CDR2 YYEKEE (reference sequence). The receptor was derived from a human donor in good health. The sample taken for sequencing was CD4+ T cells from blood buffy coats. The chain carries TRBV5-5 and TRBJ2-6; D uncertain. In nucleotides, the CDR3 is TGTGCCAGCAGCTCGGGCTCTGGGGCCAACGTCCTGACTTTC. It encodes CASSSGSGANVLTF.